The sequence of this TCR beta chain was determined in a study of T cells in Graves' hyperthyroidism and ophthalmopathy. Trimming at V came to 4 bases and at J to 3 bases, leaving 8 bases not matched to a gene. The CDR3 is 16 residues long. CDR1 and CDR2 (germline): LGHDT, YNNKEL (reference sequence). It was RNA transcripts that yielded the amplified TCR beta CDR3 regions. Primed by the HTBI set, a first-round RT-PCR was run on the TCR CDR3. TCRdb fed the multiplex PCR reads into MiXCR, producing one record per CDR3 protein. The data show about 290,000 distinct CDR3 sequences, around 13% seen once. The table lists this clonotype with many counts. The study enrolled patients aged 18 to 65 with newly diagnosed hyperthyroidism of under 2 months' duration.

The chain uses TRBV3-1 and TRBJ1-4; 7 bases agree with TRBD1. This clonotype was obtained from a woman in her thirties or forties with Graves' hyperthyroidism. Sequenced input: blood. This CDR3 is CASSRNRGGSNEKLFF. The CDR3 coding sequence is TGTGCCAGCAGCCGTAACAGGGGAGGATCTAATGAAAAACTGTTTTTT. Combining the CDR3 with reference TRBV3-1 and TRBJ1-4 gives the whole variable domain DTAVSQTPKYLVTQMGNDKSIKCEQNLGHDTMYWYKQDSKKFLKIMFSYNNKELIINETVPNRFSPKSPDKAHLNLHINSLELGDSAVYFCASSRNRGGSNEKLFFGSGTQLSVL.